These 30 T cell receptor beta chains originate from one sample sequenced in a study of cytomegalovirus exposure and HLA in healthy donors. The PCR had 60 Vbeta and 13 Jbeta primers. Here immunoSEQ multiplex PCR was the method, and the copy in TCRdb shows in-frame clones only, minus some. The sample has over 200,000 clones; approximately 82% are singletons. The sample was PBMCs. The receptors were sampled from a male donor in good health and CMV-seronegative.

This clone was observed once. The gene calls are TRBV19 and TRBJ1-3; D perhaps matches TRBD1 (6 bases). There are 14 residues in the CDR3. V shed 5 bases and J shed 1 base, with 9 bases lying between them. Germline lookup yields CDR1 LNHDA and CDR2 SQIVND (reference sequence). In DNA form, the CDR3 reads TGTGCCAGTAGTCGAGGGGGATCTGGAAACACCATATATTTT. Translated, it gives CASSRGGSGNTIYF.

The rearrangement uses TRBV6-6 and TRBJ1-5, with TRBD1 as a possible D gene (6 bases). The CDR3 is 15 amino acids. V was cut by 0 bases and J by 9 bases, with 15 bases left in between. CDR1 is MNHNY and CDR2 is SVGAGI in the germline V gene (reference sequence). In nucleotides, the CDR3 is TGTGCCAGCAGTTACTCTGGGGGGGGCCGGGGGCCCCAGCATTTT. It yields the protein CASSYSGGGRGPQHF.

This clone was seen only a few times. The genes are TRBV6-1 and TRBJ2-2, with TRBD2 matching 7 bases. V shed 8 bases, J shed 0 bases, and the junction held 3 bases outside the gene matches. This CDR3 region has 14 residues. Germline lookup yields CDR1 MNHNS and CDR2 SASEGT. CDR3 nucleotide sequence: TGTGCCAGCTGCGGGAGAGCGAACACCGGGGAGCTGTTTTTT. This gives the protein CASCGRANTGELFF.

The V gene is TRBV2, the J gene TRBJ2-7, with 7 bases aligning to TRBD1. The V gene's germline CDR1 is SNHLY and CDR2 FYNNEI. This CDR3 has 13 residues. V lost 7 bases to trimming and J lost 3 bases; unmatched junction nucleotides: 6. Written as DNA, the CDR3 is TGTGCCAGCATCGGGACAGAAAACTACGAGCAGTACTTC. It yields the protein CASIGTENYEQYF.

The rearrangement joins TRBV21-1 to TRBJ2-7; the tabulated D call, TRBD1, remains unverified against the DNA. TRBV21-1 has pseudogene status. The CDR3 has 11 residues. The CDR3 nucleotides are TGTGCCAGCAGTCCCGGGACAGCGAAGTACTTC. Protein product: CASSPGTAKYF.

The chain links TRBV5-6 to TRBJ1-3, with 9 nucleotides matching TRBD1. Germline CDR1 is SGHDT and CDR2 is YYEEEE. The CDR3 contains 14 residues. The V and J ends lost 3 bases and 14 bases, in that order; junction bases with no gene match: 12. CDR3 coding DNA: TGTGCCAGCAGCTCGGGACAGGGATCCCCCCGTTTATATTTT. Its translation is CASSSGQGSPRLYF.

The genes are TRBV27 and TRBJ1-5; 8 nucleotides align to TRBD1. This CDR3 is built from 15 residues. Germline CDR1 MNHEY, CDR2 SMNVEV (reference sequence). V lost 5 bases, J lost 7 bases, and 10 bases stayed unmatched. The CDR3 loop reads CASSIRQGTGQPQHF. In DNA, the CDR3 is TGTGCCAGCAGTATTCGACAGGGGACCGGGCAGCCCCAGCATTTT.

This sequence joins TRBV5-1 and TRBJ1-1, with a tentative D call TRBD1 (6 bases). V was pared by 7 bases and J by 0 bases, with 16 bases between. The CDR3 is 15 residues long. Germline V gene sequence: CDR1 SGHRS, CDR2 YFSETQ. CDR3 nucleotides: TGCGCCAGCGGCCTGGACAGAAGTTTGAACACTGAAGCTTTCTTT. Protein sequence: CASGLDRSLNTEAFF.

CDR3 nucleotide sequence: TGCGCCAGCAGCGCCCAGACCGGGCCCGGGGGCTACGAGCAGTACTTC. This sequence encodes CASSAQTGPGGYEQYF. The V gene is TRBV5-1, the J gene TRBJ2-7; maybe TRBD2 (6 bases). V lost 4 bases and J 3 bases, leaving 20 bases between the germline ends. The length of the CDR3 is 16 residues. Germline V lookup: CDR1 SGHRS, CDR2 YFSETQ.

V and J are TRBV4-1 and TRBJ1-1; no firm D call. CDR1 is MGHRA and CDR2 is YSYEKL in the germline V gene. V lost 4 bases to trimming and J lost 3 bases, with 30 bases between them. The CDR3 extends over 20 amino acids. The CDR3 coding sequence is TGCGCCAGCAGCCGCCGACTACCGTGGGTGGTTTGGGGAAAGGACACTGAAGCTTTCTTT. It yields the protein CASSRRLPWVVWGKDTEAFF.

The chain is built from TRBV11-2 and TRBJ2-5; D perhaps matches TRBD2 (6 bases). The CDR3 spans 14 residues. V lost 4 bases and J 4 bases, leaving 13 bases between the germline ends. Germline assignment: CDR1 SGHAT and CDR2 FQNNGV. CDR3 DNA sequence: TGTGCCAGCAGCTCCATAATGCGGGGAGAGACCCAGTACTTC. Protein sequence: CASSSIMRGETQYF.

The chain is built from TRBV29-1 and TRBJ2-2, with 7 bases lining up with TRBD1. CDR1 is SQVTM, CDR2 ANQGSEA, per germline. CDR3 length: 14 residues. J was trimmed by 5 bases and V by 7 bases; bases with no gene match: 10. CDR3 nucleotides: TGCAGCGCCCACGGACAGGTCTCAACCGGGGAGCTGTTTTTT. Its protein is CSAHGQVSTGELFF.

The V gene is TRBV5-1, the J gene TRBJ2-2; weak D call: TRBD1 (5 bases). The length of the CDR3 is 16 residues. Germline lookup yields CDR1 SGHRS and CDR2 YFSETQ. Trimming left V 4 bases short and J 1 base short, with 14 bases between. CDR3 loop: CASSLRPTGNTGELFF. The CDR3 coding sequence is TGCGCCAGCAGCCTACGACCAACAGGGAACACCGGGGAGCTGTTTTTT.

The J gene is TRBJ2-6, the V gene TRBV25-1, with TRBD1 identical over 7 bases. In germline, CDR1 is MGHDK, CDR2 SYGVNS. The CDR3 is made up of 17 amino acids. V dropped 4 bases and J dropped 0; count of bases not matched to a gene: 6. The CDR3 region has the DNA TGTGCCAGCAGTGGCCGGGACAGTGACTCTGGGGCCAACGTCCTGACTTTC. It translates to CASSGRDSDSGANVLTF.

The rearrangement uses TRBV12-2 and TRBJ2-1; TRBD2, the table's D call, lacks a check against the DNA. TRBV12-2 is a listed pseudogene. This CDR3 is built from 16 residues. The CDR3 region has the DNA TGTGCAAGTCGCCCCTGGGTAGCGGGAGTAGAGAATGAGCAGTTCTTC. Encoded protein: CASRPWVAGVENEQFF.

This chain uses TRBV2 with TRBJ2-2; TRBD2 might be the D (7 bases). The CDR3 consists of 12 residues. Germline V gene sequence: CDR1 SNHLY, CDR2 FYNNEI. The germline V and J ends were trimmed by 11 bases and 6 bases, with 13 bases remaining between them. The CDR3 nucleotides are TGTGCCCGGAGGGGGGGTTCCGGGGAGCTGTTTTTT. It specifies CARRGGSGELFF.

Worth noting for this clone: In the same sample, other DNA sequences code for this CDR3. This chain connects TRBV7-3 to TRBJ2-2; D gene uncertain. V shed 5 bases and J shed 0 bases, with 7 bases lying between them. CDR3 size: 14 residues. CDR1 is SGHTA, CDR2 FQGTGA, per germline. The CDR3 sequence: CASSPIANTGELFF. In DNA, the CDR3 is TGTGCCAGCAGCCCTATAGCGAACACCGGGGAGCTGTTTTTT.

Written as DNA, the CDR3 is TGCGCCAGCGCTCCCGGGACACCCTACTACGAGCAGTACTTC. This gives the protein CASAPGTPYYEQYF. The V call is TRBV4-1, the J call TRBJ2-5; D might be TRBD1 (6 bases). The DNA end lines up better with TRBJ2-7; the J call may be wrong. In germline, CDR1 is MGHRA, CDR2 YSYEKL. The CDR3 has 14 residues.

The chain has TRBV15 and TRBJ1-2; a weak D match, TRBD1 (6 bases). Germline CDR1 LNHNV, CDR2 YYDKDF (reference sequence). Trimming removed 1 base from V and 2 bases from J, with 11 bases in between. The CDR3 contains 15 residues. CDR3 in DNA: TGTGCCACCAGCAGAGCTAGACAGGCGAACTATGGCTACACCTTC. Translation gives CATSRARQANYGYTF.

The chain employs TRBV27 and TRBJ2-5, with 10 bases lining up with TRBD2. The J call may be wrong; the DNA end is better matched by TRBJ2-7. Germline V gives CDR1 MNHEY, CDR2 SMNVEV (reference sequence). The CDR3 loop spans 15 amino acids. CDR3 nucleotides: TGTGCCAGCAGTTCCGGACTAGCGGCCACCTACGAGCAGTACTTC. Its translation: CASSSGLAATYEQYF.

The chain is built from TRBV30 and TRBJ2-7; weak D call: TRBD1 (6 bases). Germline V gives CDR1 GTSNPN, CDR2 SVGIG (reference sequence). The V end was cut by 3 bases, the J end by 3 bases, with 15 bases between. CDR3 length: 14 amino acids. The CDR3: CAWRKAGALYEQYF. The CDR3 nucleotides are TGTGCCTGGAGAAAGGCAGGGGCGCTCTACGAGCAGTACTTC.

This clone has a handful of counts. J is TRBJ1-5 and V is TRBV6-1; D ambiguous. The ends were cut back, 2 bases at V and 0 bases at J, with 14 bases in the middle. This CDR3 contains 17 residues. Looked up from germline, CDR1 is MNHNS and CDR2 is SASEGT. CDR3 sequence: CASSEHGWADSNQPQHF. The DNA of the CDR3 is TGTGCCAGCAGTGAACACGGTTGGGCCGATAGCAATCAGCCCCAGCATTTT.

The chain joins TRBV4-2 to TRBJ2-5, with 8 nucleotides matching TRBD1. V trimming: 3 bases; J trimming: 5 bases; junction bases outside the gene matches: 5. This CDR3 comprises 14 residues. Germline lookup yields CDR1 LGHNA and CDR2 YNFKEQ. The CDR3 DNA follows: TGTGCCAGCAGCCATGGACAGGGAGGCGAGACCCAGTACTTC. Translation: CASSHGQGGETQYF.

In its sample, this clone was seen once. This chain connects TRBV2 to TRBJ2-7; possibly TRBD2 for D (5 bases). CDR3 size: 17 residues. The V and J ends lost 6 bases and 0 bases respectively, with 21 bases between them. The V gene's germline CDR1 is SNHLY and CDR2 FYNNEI. The CDR3 sequence: CASRLRDSALYSYEQYF. The DNA for the CDR3 is TGTGCCAGCAGATTGAGGGATAGCGCGCTCTACTCCTACGAGCAGTACTTC.

The chain uses TRBV25-1 and TRBJ2-3, with 7 bases aligning to TRBD2. Germline V gene data show CDR1 as MGHDK and CDR2 as SYGVNS. J was trimmed by 0 bases and V by 2 bases; bases with no gene match: 5. The CDR3 consists of 16 residues. The CDR3 loop reads CASSEGGSHSTDTQYF. In DNA, the CDR3 is TGTGCCAGCAGTGAAGGCGGGAGCCATAGCACAGATACGCAGTATTTT.

V and J are TRBV9 and TRBJ2-1, with D possibly matching TRBD2 (9 bases). V was shortened by 4 bases and J by 6 bases, with 32 bases between the two germline ends. CDR3 length: 20 amino acids. The germline CDR1 and CDR2 sequences are SGDLS and YYNGEE. This chain's CDR3 is CASSLWTGRRAGGFGNEQFF. The CDR3 DNA reads TGTGCCAGCAGCCTCTGGACAGGGCGGAGGGCGGGAGGGTTCGGCAATGAGCAGTTCTTC.

Comments on this clone: The sample contains more than one DNA sequence encoding this CDR3. The rearrangement links TRBV7-3 to TRBJ1-1, with a weak D call TRBD1 (6 bases). V lost 5 bases and J 0 bases, leaving 13 bases between the germline ends. Germline V lookup: CDR1 SGHTA, CDR2 FQGTGA. The length of the CDR3 is 15 residues. The CDR3 is CASSLWRQVNTEAFF. CDR3 in DNA: TGTGCCAGCAGCCTGTGGCGACAGGTGAACACTGAAGCTTTCTTT. The full variable domain, completed using reference TRBV7-3 and TRBJ1-1, is GAGVSQTPSNKVTEKGKYVELRCDPISGHTALYWYRQSLGQGPEFLIYFQGTGAADDSGLPNDRFFAVRPEGSVSTLKIQRTERGDSAVYLCASSLWRQVNTEAFFGQGTRLTVV.

The rearrangement links TRBV9 to TRBJ1-5; 9 bases match TRBD1. Looked up from germline, CDR1 is SGDLS and CDR2 is YYNGEE. Trimming took 7 bases from V and 6 from J; bases not matched to a gene: 8. The length of the CDR3 is 14 residues. The CDR3 DNA sequence: TGTGCCAGCGGCGCCGGACAGGGGACTCAGCCCCAGCATTTT. The encoded protein is CASGAGQGTQPQHF.

Only a few counts were recorded for this clone. The chain links TRBV7-6 to TRBJ1-4; a weak D match, TRBD1 (5 bases). This CDR3 spans 16 amino acids. Looked up from germline, CDR1 is SGHVS and CDR2 is FNYEAQ. V lost 1 base to trimming and J lost 8 bases, with 17 bases between them. The CDR3 DNA is TGTGCCAGCAGCTTAGATGGACCTGGGCCAGGGGAAAAACTGTTTTTT. Translation gives CASSLDGPGPGEKLFF.

The chain recombines TRBV7-2 with TRBJ2-3, with a tentative D call TRBD2 (6 bases). Germline loops: CDR1 SGHTA, CDR2 FQGNSA. Trimming stripped 10 bases from V and 3 bases from J, with 23 bases between. CDR3 length equals 16 residues. The CDR3 region is CATTVGVTGVTDTQYF. Written as DNA, the CDR3 is TGTGCCACCACGGTCGGCGTGACGGGGGTGACAGATACGCAGTATTTT.